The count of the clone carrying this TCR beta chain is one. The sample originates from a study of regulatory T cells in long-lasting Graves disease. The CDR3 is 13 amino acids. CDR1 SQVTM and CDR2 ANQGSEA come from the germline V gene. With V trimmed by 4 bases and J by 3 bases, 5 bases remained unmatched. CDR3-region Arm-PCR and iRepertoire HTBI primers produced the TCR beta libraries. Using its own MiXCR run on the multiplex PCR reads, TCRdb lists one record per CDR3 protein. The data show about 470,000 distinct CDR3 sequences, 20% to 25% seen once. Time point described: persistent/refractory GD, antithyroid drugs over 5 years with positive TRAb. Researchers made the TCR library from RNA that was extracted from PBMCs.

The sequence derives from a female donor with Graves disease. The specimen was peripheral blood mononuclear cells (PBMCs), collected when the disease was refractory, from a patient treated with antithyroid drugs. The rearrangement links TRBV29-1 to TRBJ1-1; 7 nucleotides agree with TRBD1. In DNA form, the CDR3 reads TGCAGCGTTGGACAGGGCCTTGACACTGAAGCTTTCTTT. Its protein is CSVGQGLDTEAFF.